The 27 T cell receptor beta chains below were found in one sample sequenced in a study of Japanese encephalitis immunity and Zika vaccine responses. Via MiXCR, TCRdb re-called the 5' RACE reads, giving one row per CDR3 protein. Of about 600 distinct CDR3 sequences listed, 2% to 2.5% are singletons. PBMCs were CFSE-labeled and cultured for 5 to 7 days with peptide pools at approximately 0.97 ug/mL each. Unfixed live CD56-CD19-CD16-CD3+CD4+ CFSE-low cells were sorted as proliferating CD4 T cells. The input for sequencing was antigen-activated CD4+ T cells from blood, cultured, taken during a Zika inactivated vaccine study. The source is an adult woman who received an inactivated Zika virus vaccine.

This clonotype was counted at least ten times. CDR3 bases: TGTGCCAGCAGCTTATCCACAGGGACCCCAATCTACAATGAGCAGTTCTTC. Residues: CASSLSTGTPIYNEQFF. The chain recombines TRBV7-2 with TRBJ2-1; the D gene is possibly TRBD1 (6 bases). The CDR3 covers 17 residues. Germline-derived CDR1 and CDR2 are SGHTA and FQGNSA. V dropped 2 bases and J dropped 3 bases, with 17 bases sitting between them.

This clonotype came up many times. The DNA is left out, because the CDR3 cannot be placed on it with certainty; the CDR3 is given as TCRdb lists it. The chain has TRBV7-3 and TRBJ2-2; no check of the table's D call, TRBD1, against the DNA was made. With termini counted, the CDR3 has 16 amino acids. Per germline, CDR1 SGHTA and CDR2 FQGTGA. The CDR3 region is CASSSYREGVAGSCFF.

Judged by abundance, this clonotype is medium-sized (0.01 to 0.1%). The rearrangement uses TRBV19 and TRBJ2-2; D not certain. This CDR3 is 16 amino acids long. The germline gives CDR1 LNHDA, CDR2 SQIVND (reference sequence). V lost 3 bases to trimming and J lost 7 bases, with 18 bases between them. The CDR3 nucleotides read TGTGCCAGTAGTATCCCAAGAACCAAACGAATCGGGGAGCTGTTTTTT. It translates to CASSIPRTKRIGELFF.

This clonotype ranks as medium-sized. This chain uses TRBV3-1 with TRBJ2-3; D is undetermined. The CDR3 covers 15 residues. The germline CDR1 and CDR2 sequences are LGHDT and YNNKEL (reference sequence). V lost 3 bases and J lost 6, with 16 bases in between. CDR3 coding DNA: TGTGCCAGCAGCCATAAACGGGTCCCTCGGGATACGCAGTATTTT. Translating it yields CASSHKRVPRDTQYF.

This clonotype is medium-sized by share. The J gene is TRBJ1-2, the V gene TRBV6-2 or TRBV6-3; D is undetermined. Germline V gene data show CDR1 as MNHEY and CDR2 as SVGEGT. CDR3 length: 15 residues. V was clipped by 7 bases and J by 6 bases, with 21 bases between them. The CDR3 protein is CASTFKWAARDGYTF. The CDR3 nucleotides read TGTGCCAGCACCTTCAAATGGGCAGCGCGCGATGGCTACACCTTC.

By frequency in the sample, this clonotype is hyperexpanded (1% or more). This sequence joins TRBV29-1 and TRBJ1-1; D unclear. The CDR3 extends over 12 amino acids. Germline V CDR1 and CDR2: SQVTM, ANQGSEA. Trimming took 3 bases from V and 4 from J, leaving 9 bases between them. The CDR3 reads CSVDGFGTEAFF. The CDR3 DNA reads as TGCAGCGTTGATGGGTTCGGCACTGAAGCTTTCTTT.

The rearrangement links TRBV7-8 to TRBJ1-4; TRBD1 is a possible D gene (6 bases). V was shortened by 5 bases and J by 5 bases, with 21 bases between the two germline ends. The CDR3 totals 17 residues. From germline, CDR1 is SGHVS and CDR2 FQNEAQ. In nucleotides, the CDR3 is TGTGCCAGCAGCCCAATGGGGGGCGCAGCCCGCAATGAAAAACTGTTTTTT. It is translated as CASSPMGGAARNEKLFF.

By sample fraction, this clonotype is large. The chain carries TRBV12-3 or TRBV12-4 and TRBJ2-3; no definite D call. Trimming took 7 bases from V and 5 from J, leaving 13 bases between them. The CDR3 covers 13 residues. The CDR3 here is CASTLGWGDTQYF. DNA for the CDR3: TGTGCCAGCACCCTCGGGTGGGGAGATACGCAGTATTTT.

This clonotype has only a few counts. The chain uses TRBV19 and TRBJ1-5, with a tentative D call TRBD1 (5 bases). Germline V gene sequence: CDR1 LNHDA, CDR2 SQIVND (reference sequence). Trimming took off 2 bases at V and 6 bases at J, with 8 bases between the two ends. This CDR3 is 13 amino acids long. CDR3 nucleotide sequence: TGTGCCAGTAGTATAACGAGGGGTCAGCCCCAGCATTTT. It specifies CASSITRGQPQHF.

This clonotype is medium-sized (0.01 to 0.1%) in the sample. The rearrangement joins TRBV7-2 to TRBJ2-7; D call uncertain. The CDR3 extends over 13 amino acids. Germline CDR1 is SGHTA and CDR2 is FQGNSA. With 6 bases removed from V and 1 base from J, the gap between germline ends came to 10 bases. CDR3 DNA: TGTGCCAGCAGAGTGGCGTCGTCCTACGAGCAGTACTTC. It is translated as CASRVASSYEQYF.

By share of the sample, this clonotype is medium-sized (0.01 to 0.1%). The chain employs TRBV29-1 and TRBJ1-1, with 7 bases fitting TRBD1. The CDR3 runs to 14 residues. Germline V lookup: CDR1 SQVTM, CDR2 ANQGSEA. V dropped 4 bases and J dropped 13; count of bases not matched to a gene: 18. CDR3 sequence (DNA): TGCAGCGTTGGGGGAACAGGGGACACGGGGCGCGTTTTCTTT. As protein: CSVGGTGDTGRVFF.

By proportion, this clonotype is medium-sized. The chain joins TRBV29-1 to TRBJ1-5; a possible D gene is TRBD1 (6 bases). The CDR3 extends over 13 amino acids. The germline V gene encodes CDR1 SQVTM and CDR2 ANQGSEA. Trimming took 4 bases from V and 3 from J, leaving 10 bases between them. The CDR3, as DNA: TGCAGCGTTGCGCAGGGGAACAATCAGCCCCAGCATTTT. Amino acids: CSVAQGNNQPQHF.

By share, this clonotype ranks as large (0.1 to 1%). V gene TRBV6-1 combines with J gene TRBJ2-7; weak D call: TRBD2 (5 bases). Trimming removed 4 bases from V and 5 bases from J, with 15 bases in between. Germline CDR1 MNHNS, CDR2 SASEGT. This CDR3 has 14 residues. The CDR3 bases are TGTGCCAGCAGTGCTTTCGATACGGGGAACGAGCAGTACTTC. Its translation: CASSAFDTGNEQYF.

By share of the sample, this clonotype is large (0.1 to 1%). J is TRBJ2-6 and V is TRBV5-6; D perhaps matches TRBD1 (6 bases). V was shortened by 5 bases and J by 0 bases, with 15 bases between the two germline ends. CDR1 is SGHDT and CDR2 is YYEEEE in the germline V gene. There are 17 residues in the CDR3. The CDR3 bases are TGTGCCAGCAGATATTTTGGACAGCTCTCTGGGGCCAACGTCCTGACTTTC. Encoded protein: CASRYFGQLSGANVLTF.

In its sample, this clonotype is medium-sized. CDR3 sequence reads: CASSSYSGHSYNEQFF. In DNA, the CDR3 is TGTGCCAGCAGCTCTTATAGCGGGCACTCCTACAATGAGCAGTTCTTC. V is TRBV5-5 and J is TRBJ2-1, with TRBD2 identical over 7 bases. Germline CDR1 SGHKS, CDR2 YYEKEE (reference sequence). V shed 3 bases, J shed 0 bases, and the junction held 6 bases outside the gene matches. CDR3 length equals 16 residues.

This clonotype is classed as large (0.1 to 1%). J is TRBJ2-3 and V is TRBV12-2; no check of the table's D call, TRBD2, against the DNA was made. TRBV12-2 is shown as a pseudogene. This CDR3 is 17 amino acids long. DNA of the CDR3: TGTGCAAGTCGCTTAGCGCATTCGGGCCCTCGGCCAGATACGCAGTATTTT. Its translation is CASRLAHSGPRPDTQYF.

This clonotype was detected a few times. In DNA form, the CDR3 reads TGTGCCAGCGGGCGTATGGGGGGCGAGGACACCGGGGAGCTGTTTTTT. Translation gives CASGRMGGEDTGELFF. The rearrangement joins TRBV12-3 or TRBV12-4 to TRBJ2-2, with D perhaps matching TRBD1 or TRBD2 (6 bases each). This CDR3 comprises 16 residues. The V end was cut by 8 bases, the J end by 3 bases, with 19 bases between.

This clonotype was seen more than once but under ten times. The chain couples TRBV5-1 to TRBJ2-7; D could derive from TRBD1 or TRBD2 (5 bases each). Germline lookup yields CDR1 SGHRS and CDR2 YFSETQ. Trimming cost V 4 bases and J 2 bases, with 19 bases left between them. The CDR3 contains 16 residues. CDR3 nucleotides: TGCGCCAGCAGCCTAACTTCCGGGGCGGACCCCTACGAGCAGTACTTC. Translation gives CASSLTSGADPYEQYF.

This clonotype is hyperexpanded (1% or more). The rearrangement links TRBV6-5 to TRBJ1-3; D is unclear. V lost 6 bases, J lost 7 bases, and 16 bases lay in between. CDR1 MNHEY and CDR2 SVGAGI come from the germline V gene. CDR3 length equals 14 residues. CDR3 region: CASRPRHAGNTIYF. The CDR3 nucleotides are TGTGCCAGCAGACCTCGACACGCCGGGAACACCATATATTTT.

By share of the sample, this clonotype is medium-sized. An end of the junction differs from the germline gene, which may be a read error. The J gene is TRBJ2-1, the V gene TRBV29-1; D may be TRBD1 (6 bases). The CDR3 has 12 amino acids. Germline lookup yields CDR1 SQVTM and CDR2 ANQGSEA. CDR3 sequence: CSVRQAYNEQFF. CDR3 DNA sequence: TGCAGCGTTCGACAGGCCTATAATGAGCAGTTCTTC.

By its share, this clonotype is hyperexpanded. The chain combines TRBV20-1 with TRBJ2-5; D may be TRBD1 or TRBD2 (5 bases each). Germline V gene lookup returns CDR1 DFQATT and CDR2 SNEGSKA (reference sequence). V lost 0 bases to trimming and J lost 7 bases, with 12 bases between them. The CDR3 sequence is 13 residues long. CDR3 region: CSARDPGGGTQYF. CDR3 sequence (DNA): TGCAGTGCTAGAGACCCAGGTGGGGGGACCCAGTACTTC.

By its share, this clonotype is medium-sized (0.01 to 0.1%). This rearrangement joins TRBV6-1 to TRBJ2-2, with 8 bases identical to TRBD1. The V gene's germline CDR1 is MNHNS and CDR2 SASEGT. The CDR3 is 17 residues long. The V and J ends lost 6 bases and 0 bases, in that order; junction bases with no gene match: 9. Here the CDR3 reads CASRWAPGGANTGELFF. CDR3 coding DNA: TGTGCCAGCAGGTGGGCTCCAGGGGGCGCGAACACCGGGGAGCTGTTTTTT.

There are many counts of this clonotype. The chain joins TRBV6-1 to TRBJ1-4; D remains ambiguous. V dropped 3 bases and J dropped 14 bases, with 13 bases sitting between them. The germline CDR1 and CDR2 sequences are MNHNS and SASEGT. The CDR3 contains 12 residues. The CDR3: CASSEDVLSLFF. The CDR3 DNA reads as TGTGCCAGCAGTGAGGACGTCCTATCTCTGTTTTTT.

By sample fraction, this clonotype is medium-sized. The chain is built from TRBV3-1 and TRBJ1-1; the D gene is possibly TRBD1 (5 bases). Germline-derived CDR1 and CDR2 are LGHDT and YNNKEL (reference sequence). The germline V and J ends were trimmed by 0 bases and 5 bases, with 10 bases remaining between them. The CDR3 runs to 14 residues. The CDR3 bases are TGTGCCAGCAGCCAAGACACGGGGCCTACTGAAGCTTTCTTT. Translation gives CASSQDTGPTEAFF.

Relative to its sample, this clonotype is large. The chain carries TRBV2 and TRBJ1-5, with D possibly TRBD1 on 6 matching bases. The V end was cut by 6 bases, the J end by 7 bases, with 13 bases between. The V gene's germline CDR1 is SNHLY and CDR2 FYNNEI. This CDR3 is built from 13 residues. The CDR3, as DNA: TGTGCCAGCAGCATACAGGGCGGCCAGCCCCAGCATTTT. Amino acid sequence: CASSIQGGQPQHF.

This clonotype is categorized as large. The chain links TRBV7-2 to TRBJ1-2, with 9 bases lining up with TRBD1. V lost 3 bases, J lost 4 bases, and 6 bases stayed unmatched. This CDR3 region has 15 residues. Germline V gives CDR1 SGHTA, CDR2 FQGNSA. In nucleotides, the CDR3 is TGTGCCAGCAGCTTCCCGGGACAGGGTCCCTATGGCTACACCTTC. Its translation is CASSFPGQGPYGYTF.

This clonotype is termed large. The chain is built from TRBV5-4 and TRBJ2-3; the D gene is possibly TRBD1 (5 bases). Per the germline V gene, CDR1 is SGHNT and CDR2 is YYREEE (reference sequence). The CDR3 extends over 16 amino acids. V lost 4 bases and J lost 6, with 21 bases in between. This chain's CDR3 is CASSLQGRPLPDTQYF. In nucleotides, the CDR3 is TGTGCCAGCAGCCTTCAGGGCAGGCCGCTCCCCGATACGCAGTATTTT.